This T cell receptor beta chain was sequenced for a study of cytomegalovirus exposure and HLA in healthy donors. Donors counted as nominally healthy when sampled, yet unrecorded immune exposures were likely. CDR3 length: 14 amino acids. Germline CDR1 and CDR2: MNHNS and SASEGT. V shed 7 bases and J shed 0 bases, with 13 bases lying between them. The PCR contained 60 Vbeta and 13 Jbeta primers. The repertoire was sequenced with immunoSEQ multiplex PCR; TCRdb's copy has only in-frame clones and lacks some. The repertoire holds approximately 150,000 clones, with 77% as singletons. J is TRBJ2-7 and V is TRBV6-1, with TRBD2 as a possible D gene (6 bases). Sample: PBMCs. This TCR came from a woman in her 30s in good health and CMV-seronegative. The CDR3 loop is CASIGTSSSYEQYF. The CDR3 DNA sequence: TGTGCCAGCATAGGGACTTCGAGCTCCTACGAGCAGTACTTC.